These 14 T cell receptor beta chains originate from one sample sequenced in a study of blood T cell repertoires in COVID-19. Using immunoSEQ multiplex PCR, the repertoire was profiled, and TCRdb retains in-frame clones only, with some absent. The repertoire has 70,000 to 80,000 clones, approximately 80% of them found once; the top ten carry approximately 12%. Sequenced: peripheral blood. These receptors were collected from a man in his fifties with acute or convalescent COVID-19.

This chain connects TRBV11-1 to TRBJ1-1; D is possibly TRBD1 (5 bases). The length of the CDR3 is 13 residues. CDR1 is SGHAT and CDR2 is FQDESV in the germline V gene (reference sequence). Trimming took off 3 bases at V and 7 bases at J, with 12 bases between the two ends. The CDR3 loop reads CASSFSQGGEAFF. The CDR3 nucleotides are TGTGCCAGCAGCTTTAGCCAGGGCGGTGAAGCTTTCTTT.

V usage is TRBV5-1 and J usage is TRBJ2-6; D is possibly TRBD1 (6 bases). The CDR3 runs to 19 residues. V was cut by 4 bases and J by 0 bases, with 20 bases left in between. In germline, CDR1 is SGHRS, CDR2 YFSETQ. The CDR3 nucleotides are TGCGCCAGCAGCCATTCAACCGGGACACTTTACTCTGGGGCCAACGTCCTGACTTTC. The encoded protein is CASSHSTGTLYSGANVLTF.

Comments on this clone: The same CDR3 can be traced to other DNA sequences in this sample. The chain uses TRBV25-1 and TRBJ1-5; D perhaps matches TRBD1 (6 bases). Trimming removed 3 bases at V and 6 bases at J, with 15 bases between. Germline lookup yields CDR1 MGHDK and CDR2 SYGVNS. The CDR3 consists of 15 residues. CDR3 sequence reads: CASSDGGGAGQPQHF. The CDR3, as DNA: TGTGCCAGCAGTGATGGGGGGGGCGCGGGTCAGCCCCAGCATTTT.

The V call is TRBV5-4, the J call TRBJ2-1; D is possibly TRBD2 (5 bases). V gave up 4 bases and J gave up 7 bases, with 18 bases separating them. CDR1 and CDR2 (germline): SGHNT, YYREEE (reference sequence). The CDR3 consists of 15 residues. The CDR3 DNA sequence: TGTGCCAGCAGCCCCTTGTGGGAGACGGGTAATGAGCAGTTCTTC. Translated: CASSPLWETGNEQFF.

The rearrangement links TRBV15 to TRBJ2-3; 7 bases agree with TRBD1. With 5 bases clipped from V and 4 bases from J, the junction kept 6 bases outside the gene matches. Germline V gene sequence: CDR1 LNHNV, CDR2 YYDKDF (reference sequence). This CDR3 is 14 amino acids long. DNA of the CDR3: TGTGCCACCAGCTTTGGGACAGCCGCAGATACGCAGTATTTT. The encoded protein is CATSFGTAADTQYF. The full variable domain, completed using reference TRBV15 and TRBJ2-3, is DAMVIQNPRYQVTQFGKPVTLSCSQTLNHNVMYWYQQKSSQAPKLLFHYYDKDFNNEADTPDNFQSRRPNTSFCFLDIRSPGLGDTAMYLCATSFGTAADTQYFGPGTRLTVL.

CDR3 in amino acids: CASSLDRDTQYF. DNA of the CDR3: TGTGCCAGCAGCCTCGACAGGGATACGCAGTATTTT. The chain couples TRBV7-3 to TRBJ2-3, with a tentative D call TRBD1 (6 bases). Per the germline V gene, CDR1 is SGHTA and CDR2 is FQGTGA. There are 12 residues in the CDR3. The V gene lost 5 bases and the J gene lost 6 bases, with 9 bases spanning the gap.

This rearrangement joins TRBV30 to TRBJ2-1; 7 bases map to TRBD1. The germline gives CDR1 GTSNPN, CDR2 SVGIG (reference sequence). This CDR3 is built from 13 residues. Trimming took 0 bases from V and 9 from J; bases not matched to a gene: 5. This chain's CDR3 is CAWSVGGSFEQFF. The CDR3 DNA is TGTGCCTGGAGTGTAGGGGGCAGTTTTGAGCAGTTCTTC.

This clone has a single count. The chain recombines TRBV5-6 with TRBJ2-4; D possibly corresponds to TRBD2 (5 bases). V was pared by 1 base and J by 6 bases, with 8 bases between. The CDR3 is made up of 13 amino acids. Germline V gives CDR1 SGHDT, CDR2 YYEEEE. DNA of the CDR3: TGTGCCAGCAGCTTGAGAGGGTTAAACATTCAGTACTTC. Its protein is CASSLRGLNIQYF.

V usage is TRBV4-2 and J usage is TRBJ2-3; TRBD1 matches 9 bases. This CDR3 is 16 amino acids long. Germline V gives CDR1 LGHNA, CDR2 YNFKEQ. V trimming: 5 bases; J trimming: 0 bases; junction bases outside the gene matches: 6. The CDR3 reads CASSALTGGSTDTQYF. The CDR3 DNA reads as TGTGCCAGCAGCGCATTGACAGGGGGTAGCACAGATACGCAGTATTTT.

This clone has a single count. The chain employs TRBV6-5 and TRBJ1-4; TRBD1 might be the D (5 bases). The germline V gene has CDR1 MNHEY and CDR2 SVGAGI. The CDR3 length is 13 residues. Between the trimmed V and J ends, which lost 5 bases and 8 bases, there was a span of 12 bases. The CDR3 DNA sequence: TGTGCCAGCAGTCATGGTGGGGCCGAAAAACTGTTTTTT. Translation gives CASSHGGAEKLFF.

The chain is built from TRBV27 and TRBJ2-3; tentative D call: TRBD2 (5 bases). Trimming took 0 bases from V and 4 from J, leaving 5 bases between them. The CDR3 has 13 residues. Germline V gives CDR1 MNHEY, CDR2 SMNVEV (reference sequence). In DNA, the CDR3 is TGTGCCAGCAGTTTATCGAGGGCAGATACGCAGTATTTT. This encodes CASSLSRADTQYF.

To note about this clone: Other DNA sequences in this sample translate to the same CDR3. The V and J genes are TRBV18 and TRBJ1-4, with a weak D call TRBD1 (5 bases). The V and J ends lost 3 bases and 0 bases respectively, with 8 bases between them. Germline CDR1 KGHSH, CDR2 LQKENI. The CDR3 has 15 amino acids. Written as DNA, the CDR3 is TGTGCCAGCTCACCGCAGGGTGCAACTAATGAAAAACTGTTTTTT. Its translation is CASSPQGATNEKLFF.

This chain connects TRBV5-1 to TRBJ1-2, with D hard to call. The CDR3 is 14 residues long. Germline values: CDR1 SGHRS, CDR2 YFSETQ. Trimming pared 0 bases from V and 8 bases from J, leaving 14 bases between. CDR3 residues: CASSLGQMGEGYTF. The CDR3 DNA follows: TGCGCCAGCAGCTTGGGACAAATGGGTGAAGGCTACACCTTC.

This sequence joins TRBV19 and TRBJ1-5; 7 bases align to TRBD1. Germline lookup yields CDR1 LNHDA and CDR2 SQIVND (reference sequence). The CDR3 has 14 residues. Trimming at V came to 4 bases and at J to 5 bases, leaving 5 bases not matched to a gene. In nucleotides, the CDR3 is TGTGCCAGTAGTACGACAGGGAGGTATCAGCCCCAGCATTTT. It encodes CASSTTGRYQPQHF. Complete variable domain (other parts from reference TRBV19 and TRBJ1-5): DGGITQSPKYLFRKEGQNVTLSCEQNLNHDAMYWYRQDPGQGLRLIYYSQIVNDFQKGDIAEGYSVSREKKESFPLTVTSAQKNPTAFYLCASSTTGRYQPQHFGDGTRLSIL.